These T cell receptor beta chains were read from a single sample in a study of CDR3 diversity in severe acne. A single record per CDR3 protein comes from TCRdb applying MiXCR to the PCR reads. This sample has over 100,000 distinct CDR3 sequences, with 51% found just once. Sequenced input: blood. The receptors were sampled from a male donor with acne. Each CDR3 is given with its conserved first and last residue. D genes are given only for firm matches. Size is stated for part of the rows, as once, few or many counts, or as a class when the clone is expanded.

J,D,V,size,CDR3,DNA
TRBJ2-7,TRBD2,TRBV2,.,CASRHLTGDLAGDHEQYF,TGTGCCAGCAGGCACCTCACAGGAGATCTAGCGGGAGACCACGAGCAGTACTTC
TRBJ1-1,TRBD1,TRBV6-5,.,CASSRDRGLTEAFF,TGTGCCAGCAGCCGTGACAGGGGGCTTACTGAAGCTTTCTTT
TRBJ1-1,.,TRBV11-2,many,CASSLDLRQTNTEAFF,TGTGCCAGCAGCTTAGATTTACGACAGACGAACACTGAAGCTTTCTTT
TRBJ1-4,TRBD1,TRBV5-1,.,CASSQQGMDTSGEKLFF,TGCGCCAGCAGCCAACAGGGGATGGATACTTCGGGGGAAAAACTGTTTTTT
TRBJ1-1,TRBD1,TRBV6-1,.,CASRTTGSLSAFF,TGTGCCAGCAGGACGACAGGGTCCTTATCCGCTTTCTTT
TRBJ2-1,TRBD2,TRBV9,.,CASSVALSGRTGEQFF,TGTGCCAGCAGCGTAGCTCTTAGCGGGAGAACGGGTGAGCAGTTCTTC
TRBJ2-6,.,TRBV7-4,.,CASSPERESGANVLTF,TGTGCCAGCAGCCCAGAACGGGAATCTGGGGCCAACGTCCTGACTTTC
TRBJ1-1,.,TRBV9,.,CASSATRTGNTEAFF,TGTGCCAGCAGCGCGACGAGGACGGGGAACACTGAAGCTTTCTTT
TRBJ2-7,TRBD2,TRBV2,.,CASSPGTSGQYEQYF,TGTGCCAGCAGTCCTGGAACTAGCGGACAATACGAGCAGTACTTC
TRBJ1-2,.,TRBV25-1,.,CASSLRGVGGGLGNGYTF,TGTGCCAGCAGCCTCCGAGGCGTTGGGGGGGGCTTGGGGAATGGCTACACCTTC
TRBJ2-7,TRBD1,TRBV29-1,.,CSVKGTGSSYEQYF,TGCAGCGTGAAGGGGACAGGGAGCTCCTACGAGCAGTACTTC
TRBJ1-4,.,TRBV7-8,few,CASSPDRGATNEKLFF,TGTGCCAGCAGCCCTGACAGAGGAGCAACTAATGAAAAACTGTTTTTT
TRBJ1-2,TRBD1,TRBV25-1,.,CTSSKGQGANYGYTF,TGTACCAGCAGTAAGGGACAGGGGGCTAACTATGGCTACACCTTC
TRBJ2-5,.,TRBV20-1,.,CSASNRRQETQYF,TGCAGTGCTAGCAACAGGAGGCAAGAGACCCAGTACTTC
TRBJ1-1,.,TRBV9,.,CASSYDMNTEAFF,TGTGCCAGCAGTTATGATATGAACACTGAAGCTTTCTTT
TRBJ1-2,TRBD1,TRBV5-1,many,CASSRDRSDGYTF,TGCGCCAGCAGCCGGGACAGGTCGGATGGCTACACCTTC
TRBJ2-3,TRBD2,TRBV7-2,.,CASSLGGGGGGTQYF,TGTGCCAGCAGCTTAGGCGGGGGTGGCGGTGGTACGCAGTATTTT
TRBJ2-3,TRBD2,TRBV20-1,medium-sized,CSASLAGGYTQYF,TGCAGTGCCTCACTAGCGGGCGGGTATACGCAGTATTTT
TRBJ2-7,.,TRBV4-1,.,CASSQGAALHPGEQYF,TGCGCCAGCAGCCAAGGGGCGGCGTTGCACCCCGGCGAGCAGTACTTC